This record covers a single T cell receptor beta chain. The same CDR3 arises from other DNA sequences in this sample as well. This CDR3 has 13 residues. Trimming removed 0 bases from V and 4 bases from J, with 4 bases in between. Per the germline V gene, CDR1 is MNHNY and CDR2 is SVGAGI (reference sequence). This record comes from a study of shared clonotypes between healthy human individuals. CD45RO-negative, CCR7-positively selected cells formed the naive CD8 fraction, excluding terminally differentiated effector memory CD45RA+ cells. Only in-frame clones appear in the TCRdb table, and some are missing; sequencing was by immunoSEQ multiplex PCR. In the table there are around 2,100,000 clones, approximately 95% of which are singletons.

The chain links TRBV6-6 to TRBJ2-1; D call uncertain. This sequence was found in a man younger than 35 in good health. The sample taken for sequencing was naive CD8+ T cells sorted from blood. The DNA for the CDR3 is TGTGCCAGCAGTTACTCATCTTACAATGAGCAGTTCTTC. Translated, it gives CASSYSSYNEQFF.